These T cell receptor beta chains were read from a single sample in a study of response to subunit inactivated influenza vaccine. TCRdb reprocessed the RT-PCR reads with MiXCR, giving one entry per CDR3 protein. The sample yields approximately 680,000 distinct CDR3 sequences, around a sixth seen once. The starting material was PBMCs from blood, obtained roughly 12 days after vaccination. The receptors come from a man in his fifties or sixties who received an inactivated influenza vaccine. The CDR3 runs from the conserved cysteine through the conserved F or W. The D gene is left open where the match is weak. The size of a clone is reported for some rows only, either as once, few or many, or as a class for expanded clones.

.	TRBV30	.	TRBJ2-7	CAWSPRVPYEQYF	TGTGCCTGGAGCCCCCGGGTGCCCTACGAGCAGTACTTC
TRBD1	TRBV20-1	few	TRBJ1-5	CSAIRGSQPQHF	TGCAGTGCTATCAGGGGGTCTCAGCCCCAGCATTTT
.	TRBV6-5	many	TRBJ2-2	CASSNYPGTSGVLGELFF	TGTGCCAGCAGTAACTATCCCGGGACCTCGGGCGTGCTCGGGGAGCTGTTTTTT
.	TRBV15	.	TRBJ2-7	CATSGGGRQKGPYEQYF	TGTGCCACCAGCGGAGGGGGGAGACAGAAGGGACCCTACGAGCAGTACTTC
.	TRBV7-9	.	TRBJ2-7	CASSRDLDRYEQYF	TGTGCCAGCAGCAGGGACTTAGATCGATACGAGCAGTACTTC
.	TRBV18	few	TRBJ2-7	CASSPGQTFSYEQYF	TGTGCCAGCTCACCAGGGCAGACTTTCTCCTACGAGCAGTACTTC
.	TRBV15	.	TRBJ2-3	CATSRDRSATAQYF	TGTGCCACCAGCAGAGATAGATCAGCAACGGCGCAGTATTTT
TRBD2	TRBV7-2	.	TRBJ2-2	CASSLLGGITGELFF	TGTGCCAGCAGCTTGTTGGGAGGGATTACCGGGGAGCTGTTTTTT
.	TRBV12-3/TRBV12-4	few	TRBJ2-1	CASSLGHLSYNEQFF	TGTGCCAGCAGCCTGGGGCACCTCTCCTACAATGAGCAGTTCTTC
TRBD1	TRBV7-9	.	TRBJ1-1	CASSSGQGGAFF	TGTGCCAGCAGTTCCGGACAGGGAGGCGCTTTCTTT
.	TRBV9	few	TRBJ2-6	CASSVRNGANVLTF	TGTGCCAGCAGCGTGAGGAACGGGGCCAACGTCCTGACTTTC
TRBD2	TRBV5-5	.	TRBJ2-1	CASSLGTSGNGNEQFF	TGTGCCAGCAGCTTAGGGACTAGCGGGAATGGGAATGAGCAGTTCTTC
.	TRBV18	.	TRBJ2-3	CASSHGLPGDTQYF	TGTGCCAGCTCCCACGGTCTACCGGGCGATACGCAGTATTTT
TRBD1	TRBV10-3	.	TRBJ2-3	CATGTGDLGTQYF	TGTGCCACCGGGACAGGGGATTTAGGTACGCAGTATTTT
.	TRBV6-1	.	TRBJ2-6	CASSLVAGRSGANVLTF	TGTGCCAGCAGTCTGGTCGCAGGGAGATCTGGGGCCAACGTCCTGACTTTC
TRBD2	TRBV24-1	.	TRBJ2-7	CATSDLSSGVYEQYF	TGTGCCACCAGTGATTTGTCTAGCGGGGTCTACGAGCAGTACTTC